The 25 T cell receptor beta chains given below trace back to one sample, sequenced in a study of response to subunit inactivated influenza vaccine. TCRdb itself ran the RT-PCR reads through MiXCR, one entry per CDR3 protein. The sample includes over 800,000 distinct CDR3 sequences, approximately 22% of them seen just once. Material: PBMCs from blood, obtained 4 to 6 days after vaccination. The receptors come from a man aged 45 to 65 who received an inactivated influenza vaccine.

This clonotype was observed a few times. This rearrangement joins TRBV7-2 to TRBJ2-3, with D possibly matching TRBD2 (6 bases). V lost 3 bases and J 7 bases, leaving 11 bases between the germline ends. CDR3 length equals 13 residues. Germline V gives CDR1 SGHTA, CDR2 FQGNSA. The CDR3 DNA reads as TGTGCCAGCAGCTTGGAGGGGCTGAATACGCAGTATTTT. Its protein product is CASSLEGLNTQYF.

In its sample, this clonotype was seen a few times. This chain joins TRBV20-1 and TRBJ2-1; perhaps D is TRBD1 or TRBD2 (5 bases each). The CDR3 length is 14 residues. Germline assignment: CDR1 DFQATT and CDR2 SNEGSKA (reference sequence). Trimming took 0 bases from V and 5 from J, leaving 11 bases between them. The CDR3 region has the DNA TGCAGTGCTAGAGATGGGGCGGGTGACAATGAGCAGTTCTTC. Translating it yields CSARDGAGDNEQFF.

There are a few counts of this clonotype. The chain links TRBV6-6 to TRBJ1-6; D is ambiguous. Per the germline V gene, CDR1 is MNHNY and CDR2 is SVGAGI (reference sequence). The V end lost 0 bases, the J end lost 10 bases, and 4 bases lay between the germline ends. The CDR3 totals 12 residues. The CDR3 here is CASSYSGSPLHF. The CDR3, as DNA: TGTGCCAGCAGTTACTCAGGGTCACCCCTCCACTTT.

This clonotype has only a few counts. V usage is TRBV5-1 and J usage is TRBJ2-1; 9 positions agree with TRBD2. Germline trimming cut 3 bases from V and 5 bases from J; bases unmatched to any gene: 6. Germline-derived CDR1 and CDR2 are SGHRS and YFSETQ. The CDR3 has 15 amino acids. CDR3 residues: CASSSLAGVDNEQFF. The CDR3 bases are TGCGCCAGCAGCTCGTTAGCGGGGGTAGACAATGAGCAGTTCTTC. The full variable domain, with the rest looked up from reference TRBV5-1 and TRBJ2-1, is KAGVTQTPRYLIKTRGQQVTLSCSPISGHRSVSWYQQTPGQGLQFLFEYFSETQRNKGNFPGRFSGRQFSNSRSEMNVSTLELGDSALYLCASSSLAGVDNEQFFGPGTRLTVL.

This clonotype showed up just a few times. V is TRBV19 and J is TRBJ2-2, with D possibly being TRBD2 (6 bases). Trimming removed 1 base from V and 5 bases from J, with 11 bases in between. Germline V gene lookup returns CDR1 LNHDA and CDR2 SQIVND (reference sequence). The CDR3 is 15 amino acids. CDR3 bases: TGTGCCAGTAGTATAGTCGGGGGAGTTACCGGGGAGCTGTTTTTT. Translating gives CASSIVGGVTGELFF. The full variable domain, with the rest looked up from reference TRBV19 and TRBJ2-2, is DGGITQSPKYLFRKEGQNVTLSCEQNLNHDAMYWYRQDPGQGLRLIYYSQIVNDFQKGDIAEGYSVSREKKESFPLTVTSAQKNPTAFYLCASSIVGGVTGELFFGEGSRLTVL.

Here the CDR3 DNA reads TGCAGCGCTAGACAGGGCGTGAACACCGGGGAGCTGTTTTTT. Its protein product is CSARQGVNTGELFF. The rearrangement links TRBV29-1 to TRBJ2-2; the match to TRBD1 covers 7 bases. V shed 7 bases, J shed 1 base, and the junction held 6 bases outside the gene matches. From germline, CDR1 is SQVTM and CDR2 ANQGSEA. The CDR3 runs 14 residues.

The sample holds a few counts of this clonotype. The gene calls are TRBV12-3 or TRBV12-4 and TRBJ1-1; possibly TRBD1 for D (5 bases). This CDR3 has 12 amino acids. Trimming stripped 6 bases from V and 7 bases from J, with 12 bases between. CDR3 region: CASSLTEYEAFF. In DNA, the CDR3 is TGTGCCAGCAGCCTGACAGAGTATGAAGCTTTCTTT.

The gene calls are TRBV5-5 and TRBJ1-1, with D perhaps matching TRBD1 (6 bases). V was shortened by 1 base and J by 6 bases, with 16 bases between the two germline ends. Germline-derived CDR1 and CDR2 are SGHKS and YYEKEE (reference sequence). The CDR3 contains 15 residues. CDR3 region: CASSLSVRTVAEAFF. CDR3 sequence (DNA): TGTGCCAGCAGCTTGTCTGTTCGGACAGTAGCTGAAGCTTTCTTT. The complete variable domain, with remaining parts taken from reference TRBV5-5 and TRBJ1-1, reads DAGVTQSPTHLIKTRGQQVTLRCSPISGHKSVSWYQQVLGQGPQFIFQYYEKEERGRGNFPDRFSARQFPNYSSELNVNALLLGDSALYLCASSLSVRTVAEAFFGQGTRLTVV.

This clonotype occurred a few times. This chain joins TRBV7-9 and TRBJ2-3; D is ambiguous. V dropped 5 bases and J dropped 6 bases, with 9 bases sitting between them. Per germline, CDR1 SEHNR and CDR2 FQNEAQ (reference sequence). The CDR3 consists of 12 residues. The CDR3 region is CASSVLRDTQYF. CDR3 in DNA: TGTGCCAGCAGCGTTCTCCGGGATACGCAGTATTTT.

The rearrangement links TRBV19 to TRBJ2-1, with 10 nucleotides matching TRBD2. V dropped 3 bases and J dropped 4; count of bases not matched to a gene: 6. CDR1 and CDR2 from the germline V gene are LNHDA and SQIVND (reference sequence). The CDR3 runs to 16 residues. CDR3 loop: CASSMSSGGYYNEQFF. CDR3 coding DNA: TGTGCCAGTAGTATGTCTAGCGGGGGCTATTACAATGAGCAGTTCTTC.

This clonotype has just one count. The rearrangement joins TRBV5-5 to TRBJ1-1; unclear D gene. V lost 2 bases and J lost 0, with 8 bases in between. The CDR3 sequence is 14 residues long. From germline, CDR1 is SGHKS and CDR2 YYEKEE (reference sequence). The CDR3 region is CASSFEIMNTEAFF. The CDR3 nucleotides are TGTGCCAGCAGCTTCGAAATAATGAACACTGAAGCTTTCTTT.

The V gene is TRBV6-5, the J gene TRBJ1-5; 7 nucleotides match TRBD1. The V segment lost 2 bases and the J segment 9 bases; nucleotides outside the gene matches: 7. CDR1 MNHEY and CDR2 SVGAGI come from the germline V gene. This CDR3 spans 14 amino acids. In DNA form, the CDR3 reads TGTGCCAGCAGTTACGACTCCAGGGGGGGGCCCCAGCATTTT. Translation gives CASSYDSRGGPQHF.

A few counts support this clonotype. The CDR3 region is CASTGGTGGLKDYGYTF. The CDR3 DNA follows: TGTGCCAGCACGGGGGGGACAGGGGGCTTGAAGGACTATGGCTACACCTTC. The rearrangement uses TRBV25-1 and TRBJ1-2; 12 bases line up with TRBD1. The CDR3 has 17 amino acids. The ends lost 7 bases at V and 3 bases at J; junction bases unmatched: 12. Per the germline V gene, CDR1 is MGHDK and CDR2 is SYGVNS.

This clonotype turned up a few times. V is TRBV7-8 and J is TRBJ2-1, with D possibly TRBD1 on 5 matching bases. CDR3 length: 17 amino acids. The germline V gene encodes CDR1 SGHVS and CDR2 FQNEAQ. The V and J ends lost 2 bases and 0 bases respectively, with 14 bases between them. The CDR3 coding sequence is TGTGCCAGCAGCTTACGGCCTCAGGGTCTCTCCTACAATGAGCAGTTCTTC. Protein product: CASSLRPQGLSYNEQFF. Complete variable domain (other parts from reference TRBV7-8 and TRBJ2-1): GAGVSQSPRYKVAKRGQDVALRCDPISGHVSLFWYQQALGQGPEFLTYFQNEAQLDKSGLPSDRFFAERPEGSVSTLKIQRTQQEDSAVYLCASSLRPQGLSYNEQFFGPGTRLTVL.

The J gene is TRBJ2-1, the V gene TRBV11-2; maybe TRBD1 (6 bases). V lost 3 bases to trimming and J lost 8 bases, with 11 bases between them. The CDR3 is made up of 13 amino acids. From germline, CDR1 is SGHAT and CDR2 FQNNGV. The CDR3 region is CASSFGTYYEQFF. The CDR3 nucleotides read TGTGCCAGCAGCTTCGGGACATATTATGAGCAGTTCTTC.

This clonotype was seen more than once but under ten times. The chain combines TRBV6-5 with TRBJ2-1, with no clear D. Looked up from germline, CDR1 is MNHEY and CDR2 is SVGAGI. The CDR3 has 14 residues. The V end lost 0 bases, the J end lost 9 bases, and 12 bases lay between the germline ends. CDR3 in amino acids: CASSYSLGVGEQFF. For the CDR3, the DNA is TGTGCCAGCAGTTACTCGCTTGGGGTTGGTGAGCAGTTCTTC.

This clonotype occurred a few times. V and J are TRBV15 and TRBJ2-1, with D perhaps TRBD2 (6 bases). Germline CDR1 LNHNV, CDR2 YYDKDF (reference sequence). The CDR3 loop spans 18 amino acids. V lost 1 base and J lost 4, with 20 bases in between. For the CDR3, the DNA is TGTGCCACCAGCAGAGTTTGGGCTAGCGCGCGATCATACAATGAGCAGTTCTTC. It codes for CATSRVWASARSYNEQFF.

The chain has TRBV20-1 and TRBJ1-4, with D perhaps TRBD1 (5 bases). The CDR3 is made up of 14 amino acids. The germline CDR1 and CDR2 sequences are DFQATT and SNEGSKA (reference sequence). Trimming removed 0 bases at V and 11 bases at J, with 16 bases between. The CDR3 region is CSARDLGELGKLFF. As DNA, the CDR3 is TGCAGTGCTAGAGATCTAGGGGAACTAGGGAAACTGTTTTTT.

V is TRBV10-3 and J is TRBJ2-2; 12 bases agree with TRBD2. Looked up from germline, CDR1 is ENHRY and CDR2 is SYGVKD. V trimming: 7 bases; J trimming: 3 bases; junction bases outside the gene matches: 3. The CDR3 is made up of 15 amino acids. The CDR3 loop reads CAIKTSGGDTGELFF. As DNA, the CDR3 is TGTGCCATCAAGACTAGCGGGGGAGACACCGGGGAGCTGTTTTTT.

The CDR3 protein is CASSFSGFEADTQYF. Here the CDR3 DNA reads TGCGCCAGCAGCTTTTCCGGGTTTGAGGCAGATACGCAGTATTTT. This chain joins TRBV5-1 and TRBJ2-3; D unresolved. The CDR3 is 15 residues long. Germline V gene sequence: CDR1 SGHRS, CDR2 YFSETQ. V dropped 2 bases and J dropped 4 bases, with 14 bases sitting between them.

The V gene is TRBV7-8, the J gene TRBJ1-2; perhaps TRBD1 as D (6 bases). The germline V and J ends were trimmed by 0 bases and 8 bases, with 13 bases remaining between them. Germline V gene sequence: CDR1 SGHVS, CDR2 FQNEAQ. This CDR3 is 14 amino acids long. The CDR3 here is CASSLAQGTSGYTF. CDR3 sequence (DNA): TGTGCCAGCAGCTTAGCGCAGGGGACATCCGGCTACACCTTC.

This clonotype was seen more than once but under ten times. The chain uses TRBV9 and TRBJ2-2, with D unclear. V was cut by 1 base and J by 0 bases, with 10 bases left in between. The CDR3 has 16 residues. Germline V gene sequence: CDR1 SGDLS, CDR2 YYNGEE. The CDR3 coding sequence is TGTGCCAGCAGCGTAACAGCGAGCACGAACACCGGGGAGCTGTTTTTT. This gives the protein CASSVTASTNTGELFF.

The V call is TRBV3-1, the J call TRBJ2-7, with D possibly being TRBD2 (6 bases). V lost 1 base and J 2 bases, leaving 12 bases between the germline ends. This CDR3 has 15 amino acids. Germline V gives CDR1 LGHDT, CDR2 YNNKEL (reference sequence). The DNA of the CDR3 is TGTGCCAGCAGCCAAGCGGAGGGGAAGGCCTACGAGCAGTACTTC. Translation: CASSQAEGKAYEQYF.

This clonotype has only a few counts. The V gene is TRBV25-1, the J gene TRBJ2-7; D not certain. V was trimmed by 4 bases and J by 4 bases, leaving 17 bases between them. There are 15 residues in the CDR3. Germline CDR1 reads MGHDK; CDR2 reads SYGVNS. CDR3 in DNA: TGTGCCAGCAGTGCTGGGCTGCCACCGGCATACGAGCAGTACTTC. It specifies CASSAGLPPAYEQYF.

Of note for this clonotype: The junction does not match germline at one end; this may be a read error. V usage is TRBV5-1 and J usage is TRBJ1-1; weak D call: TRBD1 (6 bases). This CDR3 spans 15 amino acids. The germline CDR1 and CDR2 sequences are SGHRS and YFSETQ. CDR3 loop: CASSLGGVMNTEAFF. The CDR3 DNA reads TGCGCCAGCAGTTTGGGGGGCGTCATGAACACTGAAGCTTTCTTT.